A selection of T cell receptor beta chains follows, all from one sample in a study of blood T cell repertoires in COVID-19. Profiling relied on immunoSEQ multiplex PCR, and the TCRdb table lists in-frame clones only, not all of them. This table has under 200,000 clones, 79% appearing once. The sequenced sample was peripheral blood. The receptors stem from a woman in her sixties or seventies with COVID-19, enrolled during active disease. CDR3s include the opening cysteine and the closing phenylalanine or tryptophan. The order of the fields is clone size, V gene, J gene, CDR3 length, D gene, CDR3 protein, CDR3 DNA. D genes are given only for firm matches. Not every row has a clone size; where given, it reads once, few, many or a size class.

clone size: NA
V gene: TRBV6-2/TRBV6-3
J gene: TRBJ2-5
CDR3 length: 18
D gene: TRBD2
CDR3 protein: CASSFSVTGTSPFETQYF
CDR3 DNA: TGTGCCAGCAGTTTTTCTGTAACCGGGACTAGCCCCTTTGAGACCCAGTACTTC

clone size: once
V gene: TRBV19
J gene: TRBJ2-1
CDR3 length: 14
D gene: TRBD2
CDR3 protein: CASSISREGREQFF
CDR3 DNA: TGTGCCAGTAGTATAAGTCGGGAGGGTCGTGAGCAGTTCTTC

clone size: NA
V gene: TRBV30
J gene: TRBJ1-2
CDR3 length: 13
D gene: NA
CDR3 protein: CAWSEAGLYGYTF
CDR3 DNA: TGTGCCTGGAGCGAGGCAGGGCTCTATGGCTACACCTTC

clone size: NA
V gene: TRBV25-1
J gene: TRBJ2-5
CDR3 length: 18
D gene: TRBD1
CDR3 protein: CASSDKAPRQGRRETQYF
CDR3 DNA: TGTGCCAGCAGTGACAAGGCCCCTAGACAGGGTAGGCGAGAGACCCAGTACTTC

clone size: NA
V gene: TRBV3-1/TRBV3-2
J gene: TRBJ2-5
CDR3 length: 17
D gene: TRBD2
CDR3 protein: CASSQENPLAGRETQYF
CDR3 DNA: TGTGCCAGCAGCCAAGAAAATCCACTAGCGGGAAGGGAGACCCAGTACTTC

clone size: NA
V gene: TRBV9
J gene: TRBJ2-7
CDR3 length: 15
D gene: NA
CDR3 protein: CASSVSSGPNYEQYF
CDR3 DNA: TGTGCCAGCAGCGTATCCAGCGGGCCGAACTACGAGCAGTACTTC

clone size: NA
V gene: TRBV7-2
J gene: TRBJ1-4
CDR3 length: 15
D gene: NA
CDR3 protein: CASSFFGRVDEKLFF
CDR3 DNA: TGTGCCAGCAGCTTCTTCGGGAGGGTCGATGAAAAACTGTTTTTT

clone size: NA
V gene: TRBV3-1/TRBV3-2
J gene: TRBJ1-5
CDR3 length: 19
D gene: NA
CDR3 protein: CASSQAAQGGGGSNQPQHF
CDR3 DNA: TGTGCCAGCAGCCAAGCGGCACAGGGAGGGGGGGGTAGCAATCAGCCCCAGCATTTT

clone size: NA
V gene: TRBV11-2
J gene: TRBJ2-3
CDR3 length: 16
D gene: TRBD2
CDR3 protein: CASSSTSGRGTDTQYF
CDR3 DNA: TGTGCCAGCAGCTCTACTAGCGGGAGGGGCACAGATACGCAGTATTTT

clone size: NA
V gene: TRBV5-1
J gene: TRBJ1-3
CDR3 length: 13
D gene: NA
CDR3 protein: CASSSAAGNTIYF
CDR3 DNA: TGCGCCAGCAGTTCCGCGGCTGGAAACACCATATATTTT

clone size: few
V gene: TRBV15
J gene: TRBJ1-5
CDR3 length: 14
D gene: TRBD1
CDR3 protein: CATSRGQSNQPQHF
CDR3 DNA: TGTGCCACCAGCAGGGGACAGAGCAATCAGCCCCAGCATTTT

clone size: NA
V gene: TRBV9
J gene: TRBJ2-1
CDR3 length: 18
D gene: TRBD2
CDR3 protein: CASSFGTSGGSRGSEQFF
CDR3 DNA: TGTGCCAGCAGCTTTGGGACTAGCGGGGGAAGCCGAGGGAGTGAGCAGTTCTTC

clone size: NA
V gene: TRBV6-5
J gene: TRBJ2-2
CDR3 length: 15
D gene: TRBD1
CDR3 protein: CASSSRQGRNGELFF
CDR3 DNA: TGTGCCAGCAGTTCCCGACAGGGTAGGAACGGGGAGCTGTTTTTT

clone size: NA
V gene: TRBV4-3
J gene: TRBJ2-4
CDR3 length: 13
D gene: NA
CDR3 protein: CASSRLPGNIQYF
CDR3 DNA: TGCGCCAGCAGCCGGCTACCAGGAAACATTCAGTACTTC

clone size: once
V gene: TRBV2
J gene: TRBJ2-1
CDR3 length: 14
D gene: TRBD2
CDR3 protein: CASSASGGYNEQFF
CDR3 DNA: TGTGCCAGCAGTGCTAGCGGGGGGTACAATGAGCAGTTCTTC

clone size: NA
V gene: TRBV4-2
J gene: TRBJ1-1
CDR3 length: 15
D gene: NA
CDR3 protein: CASSQEPGQNTEAFF
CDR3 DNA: TGTGCCAGCAGCCAAGAGCCAGGACAGAACACTGAAGCTTTCTTT

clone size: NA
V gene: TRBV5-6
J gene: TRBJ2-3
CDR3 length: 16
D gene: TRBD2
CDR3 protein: CASSFITTSGGDTQYF
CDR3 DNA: TGTGCCAGCAGCTTTATAACGACTAGCGGGGGCGATACGCAGTATTTT

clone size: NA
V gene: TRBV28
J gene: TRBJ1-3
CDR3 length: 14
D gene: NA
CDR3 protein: CASSLEVSGNTIYF
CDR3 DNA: TGTGCCAGCAGTTTGGAGGTCTCTGGAAACACCATATATTTT